This T cell receptor beta chain was documented in a study of identical twins. There are 14 residues in the CDR3. The V end was cut by 5 bases, the J end by 8 bases, with 16 bases between. Per the germline V gene, CDR1 is MGHRA and CDR2 is YSYEKL. Notes on the study in general: Zero-insertion analyses could be partly confounded by invariant MAIT and iNKT cells. Among beta out-of-frame sequences, excess sharing between twins appeared weaker.

TCRdb re-derived calls from the 5' RACE reads in MiXCR, one entry per CDR3 protein. The data hold some 230,000 distinct CDR3 sequences, with 6% to 7% observed a single time. This clonotype showed up just once. Its antigen is not identified. These data were also reused for a study on T cells expressing NK-cell markers. That source reports: NKG2C+ dominant clonotypes from a handful of donors made up about 1.0-7.5% of CD8+ T cells.

The receptor was isolated from a woman aged 18-35 years in good health. This chain joins TRBV4-1 and TRBJ2-1; D might be TRBD2 (5 bases). The sample was CD8+ T cells sorted from blood. The CDR3 is CASSFRTPRDEQFF. The CDR3 DNA sequence: TGCGCCAGCAGCTTCCGGACTCCACGAGATGAGCAGTTCTTC.